Listed here are 27 T cell receptor beta chains from one sample, sequenced in a study of T cells in Graves' hyperthyroidism and ophthalmopathy. The CDR3 regions of TCR beta were amplified from RNA transcripts. A set of HTBI primers served as the primers for a first-round RT-PCR of the TCR CDR3. TCRdb recomputed calls from the multiplex PCR reads with MiXCR, one row per CDR3 protein. The table records hundreds of thousands of distinct CDR3 sequences, approximately 20% of them present only once. Sequenced input: blood. The receptors originated from a young man with Graves' ophthalmopathy.

The chain links TRBV18 to TRBJ2-1, with 8 bases that match TRBD1. This CDR3 has 15 residues. V was pared by 6 bases and J by 8 bases, with 12 bases of the junction left unmatched. The germline V gene has CDR1 KGHSH and CDR2 LQKENI. The CDR3 DNA reads as TGTGCCAGCTCGGGATCAAGGACAGGGTGGTATGAGCAGTTCTTC. Protein: CASSGSRTGWYEQFF. Full variable domain (remainder filled in from reference TRBV18 and TRBJ2-1): NAGVMQNPRHLVRRRGQEARLRCSPMKGHSHVYWYRQLPEEGLKFMVYLQKENIIDESGMPKERFSAEFPKEGPSILRIQQVVRGDSAAYFCASSGSRTGWYEQFFGPGTRLTVL.

The chain uses TRBV5-1 and TRBJ2-2, with unresolved D. V was cut by 2 bases and J by 3 bases, with 8 bases left in between. CDR1 SGHRS and CDR2 YFSETQ come from the germline V gene. This CDR3 region has 14 residues. CDR3 amino acids: CASSFSGDTGELFF. The CDR3 DNA reads as TGCGCCAGCAGCTTTTCTGGCGACACCGGGGAGCTGTTTTTT. The whole variable domain, filled in from reference TRBV5-1 and TRBJ2-2, reads KAGVTQTPRYLIKTRGQQVTLSCSPISGHRSVSWYQQTPGQGLQFLFEYFSETQRNKGNFPGRFSGRQFSNSRSEMNVSTLELGDSALYLCASSFSGDTGELFFGEGSRLTVL.

This clonotype was observed a handful of times. J is TRBJ2-2 and V is TRBV12-3 or TRBV12-4; no definite D call. With 2 bases removed from V and 2 bases from J, the gap between germline ends came to 9 bases. The CDR3 sequence is 15 residues long. The chain's CDR3 is CASSLRHINTGELFF. The DNA of the CDR3 is TGTGCCAGCAGTTTAAGGCACATTAACACCGGGGAGCTGTTTTTT.

This clonotype was counted ten times or more. This chain links TRBV28 with TRBJ2-7, with TRBD1 matching over 7 bases. V gave up 2 bases and J gave up 6 bases; unmatched junction bases: 7. Germline V CDR1 and CDR2: MDHEN, SYDVKM. This CDR3 is built from 14 residues. CDR3 protein: CASSLPQGIREQYF. The CDR3 DNA reads TGTGCCAGCAGTTTACCACAGGGGATCCGCGAGCAGTACTTC.

This clonotype has ten or more counts. The genes are TRBV12-3 or TRBV12-4 and TRBJ1-4; 9 nucleotides align to TRBD1. The CDR3 contains 15 residues. V dropped 5 bases and J dropped 5; count of bases not matched to a gene: 6. As DNA, the CDR3 is TGTGCCAGCAGTCCCGGGACAGGGTCGAATGAAAAACTGTTTTTT. The encoded protein is CASSPGTGSNEKLFF.

This clonotype was observed a handful of times. The genes are TRBV7-9 and TRBJ2-7; D is ambiguous. This CDR3 is 12 amino acids long. V lost 5 bases, J lost 3 bases, and 8 bases lay in between. Looked up from germline, CDR1 is SEHNR and CDR2 is FQNEAQ (reference sequence). CDR3 nucleotides: TGTGCCAGCAGCGAAGTAGGCTACGAGCAGTACTTC. This encodes CASSEVGYEQYF.

The CDR3 loop reads CASIRGTANEKLFF. The CDR3 DNA reads TGTGCCAGCATCAGGGGAACTGCTAATGAAAAACTGTTTTTT. The chain recombines TRBV28 with TRBJ1-4; maybe TRBD1 (6 bases). This CDR3 is built from 14 residues. In germline, CDR1 is MDHEN, CDR2 SYDVKM. The V gene lost 7 bases and the J gene lost 3 bases, with 12 bases spanning the gap.

This clonotype was counted ten times or more. This chain connects TRBV15 to TRBJ2-7; D is ambiguous. Germline loops: CDR1 LNHNV, CDR2 YYDKDF (reference sequence). The V and J ends lost 3 bases and 6 bases respectively, with 9 bases between them. This CDR3 region has 12 residues. The CDR3 DNA sequence: TGTGCCACCAGCAGGGCCTTCGGCGAGCAGTACTTC. It is translated as CATSRAFGEQYF. Based on the CDR3 plus reference TRBV15 and TRBJ2-7, the full variable domain is DAMVIQNPRYQVTQFGKPVTLSCSQTLNHNVMYWYQQKSSQAPKLLFHYYDKDFNNEADTPDNFQSRRPNTSFCFLDIRSPGLGDTAMYLCATSRAFGEQYFGPGTRLTVT.

This clonotype was counted only a few times. Here the CDR3 reads CSASFSGETQYF. The CDR3, as DNA: TGCAGTGCTAGTTTTTCGGGGGAGACCCAGTACTTC. The V call is TRBV20-1, the J call TRBJ2-5, with D maybe TRBD2 (5 bases). This CDR3 has 12 residues. Germline V CDR1 and CDR2: DFQATT, SNEGSKA (reference sequence). V lost 3 bases to trimming and J lost 5 bases, with 10 bases between them.

Ten or more counts support this clonotype. The CDR3 reads CASSLVDVHEQYF. In DNA form, the CDR3 reads TGTGCCAGCAGTTTAGTCGACGTTCACGAGCAGTACTTC. The rearrangement joins TRBV12-3 or TRBV12-4 to TRBJ2-7; D not resolved. The CDR3 is 13 amino acids. V dropped 1 base and J dropped 5 bases, with 9 bases sitting between them.

The chain employs TRBV20-1 and TRBJ2-7; 7 bases agree with TRBD1. This CDR3 has 13 residues. Germline loops: CDR1 DFQATT, CDR2 SNEGSKA (reference sequence). V lost 0 bases and J lost 7; bases outside the gene matches: 6. The CDR3 sequence is CSARDLRGREQYF. In DNA form, the CDR3 reads TGCAGTGCTAGAGATCTTAGGGGGCGGGAGCAGTACTTC.

The chain employs TRBV19 and TRBJ1-2; a weak D match, TRBD1 (5 bases). The CDR3 contains 18 residues. The V gene's germline CDR1 is LNHDA and CDR2 SQIVND (reference sequence). V dropped 3 bases and J dropped 3 bases, with 23 bases sitting between them. The CDR3 is CASSMMRAGTLRDYGYTF. CDR3 bases: TGTGCCAGTAGTATGATGAGGGCAGGGACGCTGAGAGACTATGGCTACACCTTC.

This clonotype was recorded at least ten times. The chain is built from TRBV12-3 or TRBV12-4 and TRBJ1-1; D perhaps matches TRBD1 (5 bases). Trimming stripped 4 bases from V and 8 bases from J, with 14 bases between. The CDR3 spans 13 residues. The CDR3 reads CASSSRQRGEAFF. CDR3 bases: TGTGCCAGCAGTTCAAGACAGCGTGGGGAAGCTTTCTTT.

This clonotype was detected only a few times. This sequence joins TRBV6-5 and TRBJ1-6, with D possibly matching TRBD1 (5 bases). V was shortened by 0 bases and J by 7 bases, with 10 bases between the two germline ends. The CDR3 is 15 amino acids. Looked up from germline, CDR1 is MNHEY and CDR2 is SVGAGI. The CDR3 region has the DNA TGTGCCAGCAGTTACTCCGGGACGGTGAATTCACCCCTCCACTTT. Encoded protein: CASSYSGTVNSPLHF.

There are many counts of this clonotype. The genes are TRBV5-1 and TRBJ2-3; D gene ambiguous. Germline V gives CDR1 SGHRS, CDR2 YFSETQ. Trimming stripped 4 bases from V and 2 bases from J, with 8 bases between. The CDR3 sequence is 13 residues long. Written as DNA, the CDR3 is TGCGCCAGCAGCGACGGAGACACAGATACGCAGTATTTT. As protein: CASSDGDTDTQYF.

For this clonotype: A much larger clone differs from this one at a single base, so this may be a read error. CDR3 sequence reads: CASSSTGVPYAQYF. CDR3 nucleotides: TGCGCCAGCAGCTCTACCGGGGTACCCTACGCGCAGTACTTC. V usage is TRBV5-1 and J usage is TRBJ2-7; maybe TRBD2 (5 bases). The CDR3 sequence is 14 residues long. Germline CDR1 and CDR2: SGHRS and YFSETQ.

This clonotype was counted ten times or more. The genes are TRBV20-1 and TRBJ2-3, with 10 bases aligning to TRBD2. Germline CDR1 and CDR2: DFQATT and SNEGSKA (reference sequence). CDR3 length equals 15 residues. The trim removed 0 bases at V and 5 bases at J, leaving 5 bases unmatched. The CDR3 protein is CSARDARTSGDTQYF. DNA for the CDR3: TGCAGTGCTAGAGATGCCAGGACTAGCGGAGATACGCAGTATTTT.

The rearrangement joins TRBV7-2 to TRBJ2-1; D uncertain. The germline V gene has CDR1 SGHTA and CDR2 FQGNSA. There are 14 residues in the CDR3. The V gene lost 3 bases and the J gene lost 2 bases, with 8 bases spanning the gap. CDR3 bases: TGTGCCAGCAGCTTTGCTGGTGCCTACAATGAGCAGTTCTTC. Amino acid sequence: CASSFAGAYNEQFF. Full variable domain (missing parts from reference TRBV7-2 and TRBJ2-1): GAGVSQSPSNKVTEKGKDVELRCDPISGHTALYWYRQSLGQGLEFLIYFQGNSAPDKSGLPSDRFSAERTGGSVSTLTIQRTQQEDSAVYLCASSFAGAYNEQFFGPGTRLTVL.

This clonotype appeared many times. The chain is built from TRBV20-1 and TRBJ2-1; 11 bases agree with TRBD2. This CDR3 region has 14 residues. The germline CDR1 and CDR2 sequences are DFQATT and SNEGSKA (reference sequence). V was pared by 0 bases and J by 8 bases, with 3 bases of the junction left unmatched. This chain's CDR3 is CSARDSSGRYEQFF. The CDR3 DNA is TGCAGTGCTAGAGATTCTAGCGGGAGGTATGAGCAGTTCTTC.

The J gene is TRBJ2-3, the V gene TRBV28, with 7 bases that match TRBD1. After removal of 8 bases from V and 0 bases from J, the junction contained 8 bases not matched to a gene. Germline CDR1 and CDR2: MDHEN and SYDVKM. The CDR3 loop spans 15 amino acids. The CDR3: CASGEGAPSTDTQYF. In DNA, the CDR3 is TGTGCCAGCGGTGAGGGGGCCCCAAGCACAGATACGCAGTATTTT.

The chain is built from TRBV24-1 and TRBJ2-3; D remains unclear. Germline V gives CDR1 KGHDR, CDR2 SFDVKD. V lost 4 bases and J lost 2, with 12 bases in between. This CDR3 is built from 15 residues. In DNA form, the CDR3 reads TGTGCCACCAGTGACCTTGGACCAGACACAGATACGCAGTATTTT. Amino acid sequence: CATSDLGPDTDTQYF.

This clonotype was recorded at least ten times. The rearrangement uses TRBV20-1 and TRBJ1-5; a weak D match, TRBD1 (5 bases). Germline lookup yields CDR1 DFQATT and CDR2 SNEGSKA (reference sequence). There are 12 residues in the CDR3. Deletions cut 3 bases from V and 13 bases from J, with 16 bases between. In DNA form, the CDR3 reads TGCAGTGCTAGCAAGGGGCCCGGGGAGCAGCATTTT. It encodes CSASKGPGEQHF.

This clonotype was detected a few times. J is TRBJ1-5 and V is TRBV6-1, with D uncertain. The CDR3 contains 13 residues. V lost 8 bases, J lost 0 bases, and 8 bases lay in between. The germline V gene encodes CDR1 MNHNS and CDR2 SASEGT. CDR3 loop: CASVSVSNQPQHF. In DNA, the CDR3 is TGTGCCAGCGTCTCCGTTAGCAATCAGCCCCAGCATTTT.

CDR3 DNA: TGCGCCAGCAGCTTAAGACCGGGACAGGGGGTATTGAACACTGAAGCTTTCTTT. Encoded protein: CASSLRPGQGVLNTEAFF. The rearrangement links TRBV5-1 to TRBJ1-1; 11 bases line up with TRBD1. The J segment lost 0 bases and the V segment lost 2 bases, leaving 9 bases of the junction unmatched. The length of the CDR3 is 18 residues. In germline, CDR1 is SGHRS, CDR2 YFSETQ.

This chain joins TRBV20-1 and TRBJ2-5; 7 bases agree with TRBD2. Germline CDR1 DFQATT, CDR2 SNEGSKA (reference sequence). Germline trimming cut 3 bases from V and 2 bases from J; bases unmatched to any gene: 9. The length of the CDR3 is 15 residues. The DNA for the CDR3 is TGCAGTGCTAGGGGCCGGGACTACGTACAAGAGACCCAGTACTTC. Its translation: CSARGRDYVQETQYF.

The chain employs TRBV13 and TRBJ2-1, with D perhaps TRBD2 (6 bases). This CDR3 comprises 16 residues. Trimming cost V 2 bases and J 0 bases, with 11 bases left between them. Germline CDR1 reads PRHDT; CDR2 reads FYEKMQ (reference sequence). The CDR3 loop is CASSLLRGSSYNEQFF. The DNA of the CDR3 is TGTGCCAGCAGCTTACTACGGGGGAGCTCCTACAATGAGCAGTTCTTC.

V gene TRBV3-1 combines with J gene TRBJ1-2; no definite D call. The length of the CDR3 is 15 residues. Germline V gene data show CDR1 as LGHDT and CDR2 as YNNKEL (reference sequence). V lost 3 bases and J lost 0, with 11 bases in between. The CDR3 DNA sequence: TGTGCCAGCAGCCACCCCGGTACGGCTAACTATGGCTACACCTTC. Translated, it gives CASSHPGTANYGYTF.